The 23 T cell receptor beta chains presented below share a single source sample, sequenced in a study of T cell responses to AZD1222 COVID-19 vaccine. Assay used: immunoSEQ multiplex PCR; TCRdb lists only in-frame clones, some missing. This table holds tens of thousands of clones, about nine tenths found once. The sample consisted of peripheral blood, taken 28 days after the second AZD1222 dose. The receptor set was obtained from an adult who received the AZD1222 COVID-19 vaccine.

The chain is built from TRBV6-1 and TRBJ2-5; D unclear. Germline V gene sequence: CDR1 MNHNS, CDR2 SASEGT. The length of the CDR3 is 15 residues. V lost 1 base and J lost 4, with 13 bases in between. In DNA, the CDR3 is TGTGCCAGCAGTGAAGTAAGTGAGGCCGTAGAGACCCAGTACTTC. Protein sequence: CASSEVSEAVETQYF.

The chain employs TRBV25-1 and TRBJ1-4; D may be TRBD1 (6 bases). The CDR3 has 12 amino acids. V was pared by 6 bases and J by 8 bases, with 10 bases between. The germline V gene encodes CDR1 MGHDK and CDR2 SYGVNS. CDR3 sequence (DNA): TGTGCCAGCAGGGGGGGGACAGAAAAACTGTTTTTT. It yields the protein CASRGGTEKLFF. Variable domain in full (rest from reference TRBV25-1 and TRBJ1-4): EADIYQTPRYLVIGTGKKITLECSQTMGHDKMYWYQQDPGMELHLIHYSYGVNSTEKGDLSSESTVSRIRTEHFPLTLESARPSHTSQYLCASRGGTEKLFFGSGTQLSVL.

The V call is TRBV5-6, the J call TRBJ1-6, with 7 positions matching TRBD1. Trimming removed 4 bases from V and 5 bases from J; junction bases left unmatched: 6. Germline values: CDR1 SGHDT, CDR2 YYEEEE. The CDR3 is made up of 15 amino acids. The CDR3 coding sequence is TGTGCCAGCAGCCGTTCCGGGACAGATAATTCACCCCTCCACTTT. It encodes CASSRSGTDNSPLHF.

This chain connects TRBV10-3 to TRBJ2-7, with TRBD1 identical over 8 bases. The V gene's germline CDR1 is ENHRY and CDR2 SYGVKD. Trimming removed 2 bases from V and 8 bases from J; junction bases left unmatched: 17. The CDR3 totals 17 residues. In DNA, the CDR3 is TGTGCCATCAGTGAGACCCCCGGACAGGGTGACCTAAACAAGCAGTACTTC. Translated: CAISETPGQGDLNKQYF.

The chain combines TRBV10-3 with TRBJ2-1; D is unresolved. Germline loops: CDR1 ENHRY, CDR2 SYGVKD. This CDR3 spans 14 amino acids. V dropped 3 bases and J dropped 7 bases, with 13 bases sitting between them. The chain's CDR3 is CAISDNDSSNEQFF. CDR3 bases: TGTGCCATCAGTGACAACGACTCCTCGAATGAGCAGTTCTTC.

This clone has a handful of counts. The chain joins TRBV30 to TRBJ1-2; D is possibly TRBD1 (6 bases). V was shortened by 0 bases and J by 8 bases, with 13 bases between the two germline ends. The CDR3 totals 13 residues. Germline loops: CDR1 GTSNPN, CDR2 SVGIG (reference sequence). For the CDR3, the DNA is TGTGCCTGGAGTGTCGGGGGGCGTCGAGGCTACACCTTC. It specifies CAWSVGGRRGYTF.

There are a few counts of this clone. The V gene is TRBV3-1 (or the pseudogene TRBV3-2), the J gene TRBJ2-1; D not certain. There are 13 residues in the CDR3. From germline, CDR1 is LGHDT and CDR2 YNNKEL (reference sequence). The germline V and J ends were trimmed by 3 bases and 9 bases, with 12 bases remaining between them. Here the CDR3 DNA reads TGTGCCAGCAGCCAGATTAGTCCATCTGAGCAGTTCTTC. Residues: CASSQISPSEQFF.

V is TRBV5-6 and J is TRBJ2-7, with D tentatively TRBD1 (5 bases). V lost 3 bases, J lost 2 bases, and 12 bases lay in between. The length of the CDR3 is 14 residues. Germline CDR1 and CDR2: SGHDT and YYEEEE. The CDR3 nucleotides read TGTGCCAGCAGCTCCGGCAGGGAAACCTACGAGCAGTACTTC. It encodes CASSSGRETYEQYF.

The rearrangement uses TRBV7-9 and TRBJ1-1; 9 bases fit TRBD1. Germline V gives CDR1 SEHNR, CDR2 FQNEAQ (reference sequence). The CDR3 loop spans 14 amino acids. Trimming removed 2 bases from V and 2 bases from J; junction bases left unmatched: 0. The CDR3 region is CASSLTGGNTEAFF. CDR3 coding DNA: TGTGCCAGCAGCTTAACAGGGGGCAACACTGAAGCTTTCTTT.

This clone was counted between two and nine times. V and J are TRBV13 and TRBJ1-1, with D perhaps TRBD1 (5 bases). This CDR3 region has 16 residues. With 3 bases removed from V and 2 bases from J, the gap between germline ends came to 16 bases. The germline gives CDR1 PRHDT, CDR2 FYEKMQ (reference sequence). The CDR3 DNA is TGTGCCAGCAGCTTTAAATTATCGAGGGGTAACACTGAAGCTTTCTTT. Its translation is CASSFKLSRGNTEAFF. The variable domain in full, with the rest retrieved from reference TRBV13 and TRBJ1-1, is AAGVIQSPRHLIKEKRETATLKCYPIPRHDTVYWYQQGPGQDPQFLISFYEKMQSDKGSIPDRFSAQQFSDYHSELNMSSLELGDSALYFCASSFKLSRGNTEAFFGQGTRLTVV.

This chain links TRBV6-5 with TRBJ1-2, with D possibly matching TRBD1 (6 bases). V was shortened by 5 bases and J by 4 bases, with 11 bases between the two germline ends. Germline assignment: CDR1 MNHEY and CDR2 SVGAGI. The CDR3 sequence is 13 residues long. In nucleotides, the CDR3 is TGTGCCAGCAGTCGACAGGAGGTCTATGGCTACACCTTC. Translating it yields CASSRQEVYGYTF.

The CDR3 DNA reads TGTGCCAGTAGTCAGCCAGCTGGAAACACCATATATTTT. Protein sequence: CASSQPAGNTIYF. The chain links TRBV19 to TRBJ1-3; D gene ambiguous. Trimming removed 5 bases from V and 2 bases from J, with 7 bases in between. The CDR3 consists of 13 residues. The germline V gene has CDR1 LNHDA and CDR2 SQIVND (reference sequence). Combining the CDR3 with reference TRBV19 and TRBJ1-3 gives the whole variable domain DGGITQSPKYLFRKEGQNVTLSCEQNLNHDAMYWYRQDPGQGLRLIYYSQIVNDFQKGDIAEGYSVSREKKESFPLTVTSAQKNPTAFYLCASSQPAGNTIYFGEGSWLTVV.

This clone was observed a single time. The chain couples TRBV11-2 to TRBJ1-6; D unclear. This CDR3 has 12 amino acids. V gave up 3 bases and J gave up 8 bases, with 5 bases separating them. Germline-derived CDR1 and CDR2 are SGHAT and FQNNGV. The CDR3 here is CASSFGYSPLHF. CDR3 bases: TGTGCCAGCAGCTTCGGATATTCACCCCTCCACTTT.

V is TRBV2 and J is TRBJ2-7; D may correspond to TRBD1 or TRBD2 (5 bases each). Trimming took 2 bases from V and 0 from J, leaving 14 bases between them. This CDR3 is 16 amino acids long. CDR1 and CDR2 (germline): SNHLY, FYNNEI. The CDR3 DNA follows: TGTGCCAGCAGTGAAAGGGACCTAACCACCTCCTACGAGCAGTACTTC. It is translated as CASSERDLTTSYEQYF.

The V call is TRBV5-8, the J call TRBJ2-5, with D possibly TRBD2 on 6 matching bases. V lost 2 bases, J lost 5 bases, and 10 bases lay in between. This CDR3 comprises 13 residues. CDR1 and CDR2 from the germline V gene are SGHTS and YDEGEE. CDR3 nucleotides: TGTGCCAGCAGCTTATCTGGGAGGGAGACCCAGTACTTC. As protein: CASSLSGRETQYF.

The chain employs TRBV4-1 and TRBJ2-2; TRBD2 agrees at 9 bases. Germline CDR1 and CDR2: MGHRA and YSYEKL. V was clipped by 3 bases and J by 0 bases; unmatched bases: 5. This CDR3 is 17 amino acids long. The chain's CDR3 is CASSHRSGGPNTGELFF. In DNA form, the CDR3 reads TGCGCCAGCAGCCATCGTAGCGGGGGCCCGAACACCGGGGAGCTGTTTTTT.

This rearrangement joins TRBV6-5 to TRBJ1-1; 7 nucleotides match TRBD1. The ends lost 6 bases at V and 4 bases at J; junction bases unmatched: 11. The CDR3 sequence is 15 residues long. Germline lookup yields CDR1 MNHEY and CDR2 SVGAGI. The CDR3 protein is CASRNPSGGFTEAFF. The CDR3 nucleotides are TGTGCCAGCAGAAATCCATCAGGGGGTTTCACTGAAGCTTTCTTT.

The gene calls are TRBV2 and TRBJ2-2; 9 bases line up with TRBD1. Trimming at V came to 7 bases and at J to 7 bases, leaving 7 bases not matched to a gene. The CDR3 spans 14 residues. CDR1 is SNHLY, CDR2 FYNNEI, per germline. The CDR3 loop reads CASISGQGYGELFF. The DNA of the CDR3 is TGTGCCAGCATTAGCGGACAGGGGTACGGGGAGCTGTTTTTT.

The chain links TRBV20-1 to TRBJ1-2; the D gene is possibly TRBD1 (6 bases). Germline values: CDR1 DFQATT, CDR2 SNEGSKA (reference sequence). The CDR3 length is 11 residues. Trimming took off 6 bases at V and 9 bases at J, with 14 bases between the two ends. DNA of the CDR3: TGCAGTGCCGCGCGGGGGGCGAGCTACACCTTC. Its protein product is CSAARGASYTF.

There are a few counts of this clone. The junction does not match germline at one end; this may be a read error. The J gene is TRBJ2-7, the V gene TRBV19; D is unclear. CDR1 and CDR2 (germline): LNHDA, SQIVND (reference sequence). The CDR3 totals 13 residues. DNA of the CDR3: TGTGCCAGTAGTTTAGAAGCTAGCTACGAGCAGTACTTC. This gives the protein CASSLEASYEQYF. Based on the CDR3 plus reference TRBV19 and TRBJ2-7, the full variable domain is DGGITQSPKYLFRKEGQNVTLSCEQNLNHDAMYWYRQDPGQGLRLIYYSQIVNDFQKGDIAEGYSVSREKKESFPLTVTSAQKNPTAFYLCASSLEASYEQYFGPGTRLTVT.

The chain is built from TRBV5-1 and TRBJ2-1, with 7 bases that match TRBD2. CDR1 and CDR2 from the germline V gene are SGHRS and YFSETQ. V lost 0 bases and J lost 9; bases outside the gene matches: 6. This CDR3 has 14 residues. CDR3 sequence: CASSLELAWTEQFF. DNA for the CDR3: TGCGCCAGCAGCTTGGAACTAGCGTGGACTGAGCAGTTCTTC. Using reference TRBV5-1 and TRBJ2-1 for the parts outside the CDR3, the full variable domain is KAGVTQTPRYLIKTRGQQVTLSCSPISGHRSVSWYQQTPGQGLQFLFEYFSETQRNKGNFPGRFSGRQFSNSRSEMNVSTLELGDSALYLCASSLELAWTEQFFGPGTRLTVL.

This clone ranks as medium-sized. The J gene is TRBJ1-5, the V gene TRBV7-9; 9 positions match TRBD1. After removal of 7 bases from V and 5 bases from J, the junction contained 3 bases not matched to a gene. CDR1 and CDR2 from the germline V gene are SEHNR and FQNEAQ (reference sequence). The CDR3 consists of 13 residues. The CDR3 bases are TGTGCCAGCACCCGACAGGGGGATCAGCCCCAGCATTTT. Translating gives CASTRQGDQPQHF.

The rearrangement links TRBV19 to TRBJ1-5; D unclear. With 7 bases removed from V and 5 bases from J, the gap between germline ends came to 18 bases. Germline V CDR1 and CDR2: LNHDA, SQIVND (reference sequence). This CDR3 is 15 amino acids long. The CDR3 DNA follows: TGTGCCAGTACTCGCCTCGAGGGCCCTGATCAGCCCCAGCATTTT. Protein: CASTRLEGPDQPQHF.